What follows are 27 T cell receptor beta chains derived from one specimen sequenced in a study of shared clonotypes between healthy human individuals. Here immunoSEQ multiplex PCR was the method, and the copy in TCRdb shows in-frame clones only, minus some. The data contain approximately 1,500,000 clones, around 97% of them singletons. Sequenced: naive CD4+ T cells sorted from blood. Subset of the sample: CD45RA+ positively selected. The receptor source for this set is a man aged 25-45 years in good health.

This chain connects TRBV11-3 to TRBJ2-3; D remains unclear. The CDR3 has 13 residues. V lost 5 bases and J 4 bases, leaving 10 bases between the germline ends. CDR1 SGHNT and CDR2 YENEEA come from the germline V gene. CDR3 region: CASSQSAPDTQYF. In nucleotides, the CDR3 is TGTGCCAGCAGCCAGTCCGCCCCAGATACGCAGTATTTT.

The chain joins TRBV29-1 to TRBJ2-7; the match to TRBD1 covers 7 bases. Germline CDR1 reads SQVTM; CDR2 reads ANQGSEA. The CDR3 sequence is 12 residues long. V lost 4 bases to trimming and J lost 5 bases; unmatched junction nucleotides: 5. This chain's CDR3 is CSVGGQVHEQYF. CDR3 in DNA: TGCAGCGTTGGAGGACAGGTCCACGAGCAGTACTTC.

CDR3 nucleotide sequence: TGTGCCAGCTCACCCGGGACAGGGGGTTATCAGCCCCAGCATTTT. Protein product: CASSPGTGGYQPQHF. This sequence joins TRBV18 and TRBJ1-5; 11 bases map to TRBD1. Trimming at V came to 3 bases and at J to 5 bases, leaving 3 bases not matched to a gene. Germline CDR1 and CDR2: KGHSH and LQKENI. CDR3 length equals 15 residues.

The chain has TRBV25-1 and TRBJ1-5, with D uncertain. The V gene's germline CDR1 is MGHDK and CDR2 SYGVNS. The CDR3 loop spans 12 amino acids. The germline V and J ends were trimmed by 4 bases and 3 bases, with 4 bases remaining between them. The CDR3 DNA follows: TGTGCCAGCAGTGGCTTCAATCAGCCCCAGCATTTT. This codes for CASSGFNQPQHF. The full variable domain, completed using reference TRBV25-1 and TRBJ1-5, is EADIYQTPRYLVIGTGKKITLECSQTMGHDKMYWYQQDPGMELHLIHYSYGVNSTEKGDLSSESTVSRIRTEHFPLTLESARPSHTSQYLCASSGFNQPQHFGDGTRLSIL.

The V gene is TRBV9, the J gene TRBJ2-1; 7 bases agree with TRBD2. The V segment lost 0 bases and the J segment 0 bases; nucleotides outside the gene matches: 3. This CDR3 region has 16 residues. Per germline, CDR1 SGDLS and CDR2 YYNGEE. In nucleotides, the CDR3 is TGTGCCAGCAGCGTAGGGGCGGGAGTCTCCTACAATGAGCAGTTCTTC. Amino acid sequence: CASSVGAGVSYNEQFF.

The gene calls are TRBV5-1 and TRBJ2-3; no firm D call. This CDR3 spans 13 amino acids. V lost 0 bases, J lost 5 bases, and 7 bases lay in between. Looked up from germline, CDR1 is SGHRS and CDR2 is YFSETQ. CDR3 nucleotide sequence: TGCGCCAGCAGCTTGGCCCCGGAAGATACGCAGTATTTT. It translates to CASSLAPEDTQYF.

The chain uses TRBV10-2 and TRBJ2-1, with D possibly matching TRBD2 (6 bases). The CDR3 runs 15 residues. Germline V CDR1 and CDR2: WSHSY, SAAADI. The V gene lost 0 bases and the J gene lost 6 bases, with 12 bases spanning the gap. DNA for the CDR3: TGCGCCAGCAGTGAGTCTGGCGGGATTGTCAATGAGCAGTTCTTC. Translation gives CASSESGGIVNEQFF.

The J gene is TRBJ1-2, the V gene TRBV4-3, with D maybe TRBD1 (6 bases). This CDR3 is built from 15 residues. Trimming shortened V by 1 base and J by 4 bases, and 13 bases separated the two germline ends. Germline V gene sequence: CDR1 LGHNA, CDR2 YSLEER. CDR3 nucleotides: TGCGCCAGCAGCCAAGTACCTGGAGGGGGCTATGGCTACACCTTC. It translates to CASSQVPGGGYGYTF.

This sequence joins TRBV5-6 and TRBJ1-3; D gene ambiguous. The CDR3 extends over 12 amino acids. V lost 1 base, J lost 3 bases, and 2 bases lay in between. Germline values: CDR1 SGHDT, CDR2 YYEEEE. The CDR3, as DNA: TGTGCCAGCAGCTTGCGTGGAAACACCATATATTTT. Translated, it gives CASSLRGNTIYF.

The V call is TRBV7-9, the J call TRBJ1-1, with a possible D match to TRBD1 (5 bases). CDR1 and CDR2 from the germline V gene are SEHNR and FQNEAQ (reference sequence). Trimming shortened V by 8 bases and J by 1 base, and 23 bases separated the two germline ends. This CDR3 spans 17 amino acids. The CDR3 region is CASGRLFPGRPNTEAFF. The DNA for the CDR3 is TGTGCCAGCGGCCGACTCTTTCCGGGACGACCGAACACTGAAGCTTTCTTT.

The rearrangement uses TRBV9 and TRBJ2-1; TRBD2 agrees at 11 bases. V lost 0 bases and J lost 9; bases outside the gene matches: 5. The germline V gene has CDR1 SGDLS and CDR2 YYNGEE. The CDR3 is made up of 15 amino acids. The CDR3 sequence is CASSVGLAGGVEQFF. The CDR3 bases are TGTGCCAGCAGCGTAGGCCTAGCGGGAGGAGTTGAGCAGTTCTTC.

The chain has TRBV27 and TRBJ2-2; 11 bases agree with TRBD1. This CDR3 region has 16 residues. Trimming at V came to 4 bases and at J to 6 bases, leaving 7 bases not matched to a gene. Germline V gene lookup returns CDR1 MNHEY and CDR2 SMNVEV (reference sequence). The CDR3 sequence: CASSWDRGSVPGELFF. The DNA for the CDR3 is TGTGCCAGCAGTTGGGACAGGGGGTCAGTGCCCGGGGAGCTGTTTTTT.

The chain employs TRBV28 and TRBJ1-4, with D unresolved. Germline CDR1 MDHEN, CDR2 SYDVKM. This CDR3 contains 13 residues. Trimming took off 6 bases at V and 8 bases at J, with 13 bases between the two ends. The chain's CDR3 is CASSRGWAEKLFF. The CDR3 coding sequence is TGTGCCAGCAGCCGTGGATGGGCCGAAAAACTGTTTTTT.

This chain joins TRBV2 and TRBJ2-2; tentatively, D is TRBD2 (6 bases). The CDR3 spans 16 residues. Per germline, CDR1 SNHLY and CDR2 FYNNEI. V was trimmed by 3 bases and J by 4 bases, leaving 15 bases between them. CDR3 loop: CASSDFRTSITGELFF. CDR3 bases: TGTGCCAGCAGTGATTTCCGTACTAGCATCACCGGGGAGCTGTTTTTT. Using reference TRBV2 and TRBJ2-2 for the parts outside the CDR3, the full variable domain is EPEVTQTPSHQVTQMGQEVILRCVPISNHLYFYWYRQILGQKVEFLVSFYNNEISEKSEIFDDQFSVERPDGSNFTLKIRSTKLEDSAMYFCASSDFRTSITGELFFGEGSRLTVL.

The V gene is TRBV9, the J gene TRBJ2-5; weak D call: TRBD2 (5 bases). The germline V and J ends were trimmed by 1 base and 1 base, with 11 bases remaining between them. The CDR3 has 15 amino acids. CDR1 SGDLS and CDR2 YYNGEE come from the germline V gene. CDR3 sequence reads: CASSVLQSGQETQYF. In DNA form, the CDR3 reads TGTGCCAGCAGCGTACTCCAGAGCGGCCAAGAGACCCAGTACTTC.

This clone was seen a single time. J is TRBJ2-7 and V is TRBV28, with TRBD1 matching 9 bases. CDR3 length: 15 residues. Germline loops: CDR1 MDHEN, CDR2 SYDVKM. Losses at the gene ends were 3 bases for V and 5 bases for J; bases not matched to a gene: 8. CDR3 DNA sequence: TGTGCCAGCAGTTTTAGGGACAGGGTAGCCCACGAGCAGTACTTC. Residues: CASSFRDRVAHEQYF.

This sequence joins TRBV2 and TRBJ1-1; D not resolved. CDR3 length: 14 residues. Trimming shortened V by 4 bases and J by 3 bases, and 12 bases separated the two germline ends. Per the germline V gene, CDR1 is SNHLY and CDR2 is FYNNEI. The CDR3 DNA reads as TGTGCCAGCAGTGTTCGGTTCCGCGACACTGAAGCTTTCTTT. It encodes CASSVRFRDTEAFF.

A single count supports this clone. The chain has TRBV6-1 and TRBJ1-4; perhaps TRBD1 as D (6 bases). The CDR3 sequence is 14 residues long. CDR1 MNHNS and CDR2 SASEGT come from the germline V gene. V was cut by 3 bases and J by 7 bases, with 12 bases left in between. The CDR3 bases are TGTGCCAGCAGTGAGGGGGCGCGGAGTGAAAAACTGTTTTTT. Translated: CASSEGARSEKLFF.

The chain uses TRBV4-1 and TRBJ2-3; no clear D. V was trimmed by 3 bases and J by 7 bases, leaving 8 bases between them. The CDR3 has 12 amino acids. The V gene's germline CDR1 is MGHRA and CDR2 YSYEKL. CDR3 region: CASSQDQHTQYF. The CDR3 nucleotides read TGCGCCAGCAGCCAGGATCAACATACGCAGTATTTT.

The CDR3 loop is CATSLAAYNEQFF. The CDR3 DNA follows: TGTGCCACCTCTCTAGCGGCCTACAATGAGCAGTTCTTC. This chain uses TRBV6-6 with TRBJ2-1; TRBD2 agrees at 7 bases. J lost 2 bases, V lost 10 bases, and 5 bases had no gene match. Germline-derived CDR1 and CDR2 are MNHNY and SVGAGI (reference sequence). CDR3 length: 13 residues.

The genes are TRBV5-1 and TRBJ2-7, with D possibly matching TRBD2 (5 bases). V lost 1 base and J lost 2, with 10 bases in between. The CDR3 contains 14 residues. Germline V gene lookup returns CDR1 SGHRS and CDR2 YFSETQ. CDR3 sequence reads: CASSLSTRAYEQYF. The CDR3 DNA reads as TGCGCCAGCAGCTTGTCAACTAGAGCCTACGAGCAGTACTTC.

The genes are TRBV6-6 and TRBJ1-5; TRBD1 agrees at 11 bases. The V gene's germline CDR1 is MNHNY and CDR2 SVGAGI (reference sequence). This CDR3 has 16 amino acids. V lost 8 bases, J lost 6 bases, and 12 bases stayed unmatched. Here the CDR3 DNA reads TGTGCCAGCGGCCCCGGGGACAGGGGGTCGGGTCAGCCCCAGCATTTT. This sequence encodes CASGPGDRGSGQPQHF.

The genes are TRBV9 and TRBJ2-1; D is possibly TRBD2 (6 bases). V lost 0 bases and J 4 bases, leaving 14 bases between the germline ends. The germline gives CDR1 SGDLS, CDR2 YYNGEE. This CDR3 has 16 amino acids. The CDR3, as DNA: TGTGCCAGCAGCGTAGACGGGAGTAGCAGGTACAATGAGCAGTTCTTC. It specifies CASSVDGSSRYNEQFF.

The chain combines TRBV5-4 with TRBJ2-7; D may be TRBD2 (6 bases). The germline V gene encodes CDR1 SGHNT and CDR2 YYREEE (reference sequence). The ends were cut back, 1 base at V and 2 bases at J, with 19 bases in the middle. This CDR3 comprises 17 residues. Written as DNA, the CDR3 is TGTGCCAGCAGCTTGAGGGCCAATAGACTAGGAACCTACGAGCAGTACTTC. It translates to CASSLRANRLGTYEQYF.

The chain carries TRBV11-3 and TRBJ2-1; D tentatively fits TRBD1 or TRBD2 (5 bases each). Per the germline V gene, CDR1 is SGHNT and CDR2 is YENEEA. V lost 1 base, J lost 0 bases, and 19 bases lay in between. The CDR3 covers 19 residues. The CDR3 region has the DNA TGTGCCAGCAGCTTAGCCGGTACTAGACAGACGGACTCCTACAATGAGCAGTTCTTC. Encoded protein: CASSLAGTRQTDSYNEQFF.

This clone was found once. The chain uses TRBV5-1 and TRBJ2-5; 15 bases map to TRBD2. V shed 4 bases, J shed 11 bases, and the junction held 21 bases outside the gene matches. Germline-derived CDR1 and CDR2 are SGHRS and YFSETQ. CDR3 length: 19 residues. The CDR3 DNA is TGCGCCAGCAGCCAGGGACTAGCGGGAGGCCCCCAAAGGGTTGGGTCGCAGTACTTC. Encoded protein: CASSQGLAGGPQRVGSQYF.

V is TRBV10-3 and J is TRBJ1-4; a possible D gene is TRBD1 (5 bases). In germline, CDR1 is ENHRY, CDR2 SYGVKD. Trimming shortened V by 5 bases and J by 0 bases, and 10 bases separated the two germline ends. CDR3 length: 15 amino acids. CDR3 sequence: CAISQGRATNEKLFF. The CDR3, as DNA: TGTGCCATCAGTCAGGGACGGGCAACTAATGAAAAACTGTTTTTT.